A single sample is the source of the 10 T cell receptor beta chains below, sequenced in a study of T cells after yellow fever vaccination. From the 5' RACE reads, TCRdb called clonotypes with MiXCR, one entry per CDR3 protein. The repertoire includes 150,000 to 200,000 distinct CDR3 sequences, roughly 6.2% of them detected once, and just under 3% sits in the top ten. The sample consisted of CD4+ T cells sorted from PBMCs, taken on the day of the first yellow fever vaccination. These receptors all stem from a man aged 18 to 29 who received the YFV17D yellow fever vaccine.

This clonotype was counted many times. The chain joins TRBV10-3 to TRBJ2-6; 9 bases agree with TRBD1. This CDR3 contains 16 residues. V lost 7 bases, J lost 0 bases, and 4 bases stayed unmatched. The germline CDR1 and CDR2 sequences are ENHRY and SYGVKD. The CDR3 loop is CAITGTGSSGANVLTF. The CDR3 DNA reads as TGTGCCATCACCGGGACAGGGTCCTCTGGGGCCAACGTCCTGACTTTC.

This clonotype appeared a few times. The V gene is TRBV18, the J gene TRBJ2-4, with D tentatively TRBD1 (6 bases). The CDR3 runs 14 residues. V lost 0 bases to trimming and J lost 3 bases, with 6 bases between them. Germline assignment: CDR1 KGHSH and CDR2 LQKENI. The CDR3 here is CASSPPGGKNIQYF. CDR3 nucleotides: TGTGCCAGCTCACCACCAGGGGGCAAAAACATTCAGTACTTC.

This clonotype was detected a few times. V gene TRBV18 combines with J gene TRBJ2-3, with 15 bases identical to TRBD2. The trim removed 3 bases at V and 5 bases at J, leaving 9 bases unmatched. CDR1 and CDR2 from the germline V gene are KGHSH and LQKENI. CDR3 length: 18 amino acids. The CDR3 nucleotides are TGTGCCAGCTCACCGCCGGGACTAGCGGGGGGCCGGGGAGATACGCAGTATTTT. Amino acids: CASSPPGLAGGRGDTQYF. The full variable domain, its missing parts supplied by reference TRBV18 and TRBJ2-3, is NAGVMQNPRHLVRRRGQEARLRCSPMKGHSHVYWYRQLPEEGLKFMVYLQKENIIDESGMPKERFSAEFPKEGPSILRIQQVVRGDSAAYFCASSPPGLAGGRGDTQYFGPGTRLTVL.

This clonotype appeared many times. The chain joins TRBV5-1 to TRBJ2-4, with 11 bases that match TRBD2. The CDR3 runs 19 residues. V shed 3 bases, J shed 0 bases, and the junction held 11 bases outside the gene matches. Per germline, CDR1 SGHRS and CDR2 YFSETQ. CDR3 in amino acids: CASSSPIAGGFLAKNIQYF. CDR3 coding DNA: TGCGCCAGCAGCTCCCCTATAGCGGGGGGGTTTCTAGCCAAAAACATTCAGTACTTC.

This clonotype has just a few counts. V is TRBV9 and J is TRBJ1-4, with 7 bases aligning to TRBD1. Losses at the gene ends were 0 bases for V and 5 bases for J; bases not matched to a gene: 7. In germline, CDR1 is SGDLS, CDR2 YYNGEE. The CDR3 runs 16 residues. CDR3 in DNA: TGTGCCAGCAGCGTAGCTGCGGGGACAGAGAATGAAAAACTGTTTTTT. Translation gives CASSVAAGTENEKLFF.

This clonotype was found many times. V gene TRBV20-1 combines with J gene TRBJ2-3; D is ambiguous. Trimming pared 4 bases from V and 6 bases from J, leaving 23 bases between. CDR3 length: 16 residues. The germline V gene has CDR1 DFQATT and CDR2 SNEGSKA (reference sequence). CDR3 coding DNA: TGCAGTGCTACCGGGTATGCTGAGCCAGAAAGGGATACGCAGTATTTT. Its protein product is CSATGYAEPERDTQYF.

This clonotype was detected a few times. The J gene is TRBJ1-1, the V gene TRBV18; 11 positions agree with TRBD1. The CDR3 is 17 amino acids. The germline CDR1 and CDR2 sequences are KGHSH and LQKENI. Trimming cost V 4 bases and J 0 bases; bases outside gene matches: 7. The CDR3 is CASSRGTGGILNTEAFF. The CDR3 DNA reads as TGTGCCAGCTCACGGGGGACAGGGGGTATCCTGAACACTGAAGCTTTCTTT. Together with reference TRBV18 and TRBJ1-1, the CDR3 gives the full variable domain: NAGVMQNPRHLVRRRGQEARLRCSPMKGHSHVYWYRQLPEEGLKFMVYLQKENIIDESGMPKERFSAEFPKEGPSILRIQQVVRGDSAAYFCASSRGTGGILNTEAFFGQGTRLTVV.

This chain connects TRBV12-3 or TRBV12-4 to TRBJ2-1; 12 bases map to TRBD2. The ends lost 5 bases at V and 3 bases at J; junction bases unmatched: 2. The CDR3 contains 15 residues. CDR3 region: CASSRTSGDYNEQFF. In DNA form, the CDR3 reads TGTGCCAGCAGTAGGACTAGCGGGGACTACAATGAGCAGTTCTTC.

This clonotype showed up many times. One junction end does not reproduce the germline sequence, and a read error may be involved. CDR3 protein: CASRRGRDESF. Written as DNA, the CDR3 is TGTGCCAGCAGGCGCGGCAGGGATGAGTCCTTC. The chain employs TRBV12-3 or TRBV12-4 and TRBJ2-1, with D possibly being TRBD1 (5 bases). The CDR3 runs 11 residues.

The chain recombines TRBV20-1 with TRBJ2-3; 9 bases agree with TRBD1. The CDR3 is 14 residues long. V lost 3 bases and J lost 4; bases outside the gene matches: 5. Germline CDR1 is DFQATT and CDR2 is SNEGSKA (reference sequence). CDR3 in amino acids: CSASGDRVADTQYF. The CDR3 DNA follows: TGCAGTGCTAGTGGGGACAGGGTGGCAGATACGCAGTATTTT.